These T cell receptor beta chains were read from a single sample in a study of T-cell memory formation after mild COVID-19. TCRdb re-derived calls from the 5' RACE reads in MiXCR, one entry per CDR3 protein. The sample has around 210,000 distinct CDR3 sequences, around 8.8% seen once. The sample comprised PBMCs or a T cell subset sorted from them (not recorded which). Receptors originate from a young man who had mild COVID-19 (a few samples of this study predate the infection). Cell type and time point are not known. Both conserved end residues are part of each CDR3. The order of the fields is CDR3 protein, CDR3 DNA, V gene, CDR3 length, D gene, clone size, J gene. The D gene is left open where the match is weak. Clone size appears in some rows only: once, few, many, or a class for an expanded clone.

CDR3 protein: CASRSEAGRDTQYF
CDR3 DNA: TGTGCCAGCAGGTCCGAAGCGGGACGAGATACGCAGTATTTT
V gene: TRBV6-5
CDR3 length: 14
D gene: TRBD2
clone size: few
J gene: TRBJ2-3

CDR3 protein: CASSLERDTQYF
CDR3 DNA: TGCGCCAGCAGCTTGGAGAGAGATACGCAGTATTTT
V gene: TRBV5-1
CDR3 length: 12
D gene: .
clone size: .
J gene: TRBJ2-3

CDR3 protein: CAISSGGPVETQYF
CDR3 DNA: TGTGCCATCAGTAGCGGGGGGCCCGTTGAGACCCAGTACTTC
V gene: TRBV10-3
CDR3 length: 14
D gene: TRBD2
clone size: many
J gene: TRBJ2-5

CDR3 protein: CASSQPLPRGSNSEKLFF
CDR3 DNA: TGCGCCAGCAGCCAACCCCTGCCCAGGGGATCGAATAGTGAAAAACTGTTTTTT
V gene: TRBV4-1
CDR3 length: 18
D gene: .
clone size: few
J gene: TRBJ1-4

CDR3 protein: CASSLGQGAGEQYF
CDR3 DNA: TGTGCCAGCAGCTTGGGACAGGGGGCGGGCGAGCAGTACTTC
V gene: TRBV7-2
CDR3 length: 14
D gene: TRBD1
clone size: .
J gene: TRBJ2-7

CDR3 protein: CASAVNYGYTF
CDR3 DNA: TGTGCCAGCGCCGTTAACTATGGCTACACCTTC
V gene: TRBV2
CDR3 length: 11
D gene: .
clone size: many
J gene: TRBJ1-2

CDR3 protein: CASSPLAGSPGELFF
CDR3 DNA: TGCGCCAGCAGCCCACTAGCGGGGAGTCCCGGGGAGCTGTTTTTT
V gene: TRBV4-1
CDR3 length: 15
D gene: TRBD2
clone size: few
J gene: TRBJ2-2

CDR3 protein: CASSYPSQPQHF
CDR3 DNA: TGTGCCAGCAGTTATCCGTCTCAGCCCCAGCATTTT
V gene: TRBV6-2/TRBV6-3
CDR3 length: 12
D gene: .
clone size: .
J gene: TRBJ1-5

CDR3 protein: CASSPQGAVGNEQFF
CDR3 DNA: TGTGCCAGCAGCCCTCAGGGGGCGGTTGGCAATGAGCAGTTCTTC
V gene: TRBV7-2
CDR3 length: 15
D gene: TRBD1
clone size: many
J gene: TRBJ2-1

CDR3 protein: CASSEGLAGREETQYF
CDR3 DNA: TGTGCCAGCAGTGAAGGGCTAGCGGGGCGCGAAGAGACCCAGTACTTC
V gene: TRBV2
CDR3 length: 16
D gene: TRBD2
clone size: few
J gene: TRBJ2-5

CDR3 protein: CASKGNTDTQYF
CDR3 DNA: TGTGCCAGCAAGGGGAACACAGATACGCAGTATTTT
V gene: TRBV2
CDR3 length: 12
D gene: .
clone size: .
J gene: TRBJ2-3

CDR3 protein: CASNRGQGHSPLHF
CDR3 DNA: TGTGCCAGCAATAGAGGACAGGGGCACTCACCCCTCCACTTT
V gene: TRBV6-5
CDR3 length: 14
D gene: TRBD1
clone size: .
J gene: TRBJ1-6

CDR3 protein: CASSLSFWGPDTNYGYTF
CDR3 DNA: TGTGCCAGCAGCCTATCGTTTTGGGGTCCCGATACTAACTATGGCTACACCTTC
V gene: TRBV7-9
CDR3 length: 18
D gene: .
clone size: many
J gene: TRBJ1-2